This record concerns one T cell receptor beta chain sequence. Its cognate antigen has yet to be identified. Base-call qualities are not available, and no considerably larger clone is one nucleotide away. CDR1 and CDR2 are drawn from the germline V gene (reference sequence): LNHDA, SQIVND. The CDR3, from cysteine to phenylalanine, totals 14 residues. Just CDR3 DNA is preserved here, 42 bases in frame from base 1. The junction shows trimming of 2 bases on V and 5 bases on J, and the gene matches do not reach 5 bases of it. Participants in the prospective study were aged roughly 18 to 100 years, lived in about two dozen United States geographic areas, and enrolled through a virtual design. In the prospective study, participants were assigned to cohorts based on the clinical history participants reported in a screening survey and a study questionnaire. In the prospective study, whole blood, serum and a nasopharyngeal or oropharyngeal swab were collected from each participant by mobile phlebotomists. Participants in the prospective study had the option to provide additional blood draws and questionnaires over a roughly 2-month period. Blood samples from the prospective study were shipped frozen or at room temperature prior to DNA extraction.

These data originate in a study of blood T cell repertoires in COVID-19 (dated by TCRdb to 2018 to 2021). About the investigation overall: The collaborator samples originated in the United States, Italy and Spain and spanned the acute and convalescent phases of COVID-19. Where available, HLA class I and class II types were obtained from metadata supplied by the sample provider rather than from assay-based typing. The samples were drawn from two sources: the first 160 participants of the ongoing ImmuneRACE study, and 1,000 to 1,500 subjects contributed by 6 global collaborators. A freely available public database, intended as a resource for researchers studying the immune response to SARS-CoV-2, is where the repertoires were released. Nearly every sample came with metadata listing a de-identified subject ID, COVID-19 status, age in years and sex. Subjects who had been exposed to COVID-19, were actively infected with it, or had recovered from it provided the deeply sampled blood TCRbeta repertoires that made up the dataset. The prospective study material was composed of cDNA or gDNA derived from T cells, B-cell-depleted T cells, or PBMCs.

TCRbeta CDR3 regions were amplified from genomic DNA using the immunoSEQ Assay, a bias-controlled multiplex PCR. Per the authors' processing: The number of nucleated cells in each sample was estimated from the amplification of reference gene primers within the assay. To quantify the absolute abundance of each unique TCRbeta CDR3 rearrangement, sequence reads were collapsed and filtered. For each sample, productive Simpson clonality was calculated by taking the square root of Simpson's diversity index across productive rearrangements. The table comes from immuneACCESS by way of TCRdb, which keeps in-frame sequences with V and J called. Part of the clones is missing from these tables; in studies checked, under half for an unresolved V gene and the rest for unknown reasons. That table supplies the V and J calls and clone size; D and trimming were determined from the DNA. Here the sample has about 82,000 clones; roughly 89% occur a single time. Together, the top ten hold more than 0.95% of the sample.

The paper's findings and limits, for the study overall: How much clinical and demographic metadata was included differed by source and by participant, and the metadata was provided uncurated.

This TCR was recovered from a woman aged 45-60 years with acute COVID-19. The sample taken for sequencing was PBMCs or T cells enriched from blood (not recorded which). The sequence is built from TRBV19 and TRBJ2-7; the junction holds 8 bases that match TRBD1. The sequenced DNA is TGTGCCAGTAGTATAATTGGACAGGGCGACGAGCAGTACTTC. This yields the protein CASSIIGQGDEQYF.